Listed here is a single TCR beta chain. This clonotype came up a few times. No cognate antigen has been identified for it. Base qualities were left out, and no much larger clone turns up one base away. In light of the paper, this sample's time point label describes: patch test 1, 2 weeks after DPC sensitization. The sample's treatment or condition label is to be understood as: therapeutic diphenylcyclopropenone sensitization with weekly scalp DPC. At every patch-test visit, the blood draw took place before the patch test was put on. Patients were eligible if aged 18 to 70, diagnosed with alopecia and judged suitable for DPC therapy, and pregnant patients were excluded. Unfractionated whole blood was collected in Tempus Blood RNA tubes, and total RNA was extracted from that blood. This sample was taken from a study of human T cells and chemical hapten exposure (dated by TCRdb to the early 2020s). In terms of the full investigation: For sensitization, 2% DPC in acetone was applied to a roughly 2 cm by roughly 2 cm area of upper inner arm skin. Patients additionally received weekly therapeutic DPC doses to the scalp throughout the approximately 25-week study period. Patch testing on the upper back used Finn chambers containing 0.01% DPC, with scoring done after 6 days according to International Contact Dermatitis Research Group standards. The mostly female patient cohort included alopecia areata with under or over 50% scalp involvement, alopecia totalis and alopecia universalis. The libraries were sequenced as a pool, and the TCR yield per sample differed mostly because of small variations in library volumes within the pool. In alopecia patients, the study followed how the peripheral blood TCR repertoire changed in vivo over primary and secondary sensitization to diphenylcyclopropenone (DPC), a hapten. Blood samples were taken from patients before sensitization (week 0) and at 2, 6 and about 24 weeks after DPC sensitization. Blood for TCR sequencing was provided by twenty-nine alopecia patients at one to four time points (pre-sensitization, 2, 6 and 24 weeks).

Overall results and qualifications from the work: Expanded TCRs formed significantly more large CDR3 similarity clusters than pre-sensitization or healthy control sets, consistent with antigen-driven responses. Because every patient had alopecia, a presumed autoimmune disease, the patients' immune response might differ from that of healthy individuals. Patch test score was positively correlated with the number of PT1 expanded TCRs, with significance at thresholds 8, 16 and 32 but not at 4. DPC sensitization did not change the number of TCRs with a frequency above 1 in 1000, and there was no evidence of changes in global repertoire structure. After repeated subsampling, changes were observed in the strength of the expansion versus patch-test correlation and in the threshold at which the correlation became significant.

Preparation of the library involved RACE. Data came from a NextSeq 500. During library preparation, unique molecular identifiers were attached to individual cDNA molecules so that TCRs could be counted in a quantitative, reproducible way. From each blood RNA sample, both TCR alpha and TCR beta chains were sequenced. The study's own analysis went as follows. The median number of TCRs per sample was over 85,000, ranging from about 23,224 to 690,600. The Decombinator software suite was used to annotate V, J and CDR3 in the TCR reads. Every sample was subsampled to the same number of TCRs (28,000) for the PS versus PT1 abundance plots. TCRs were defined as expanded if absent before sensitization and observed at least eight times at the 2-week time point. The public reads were quality trimmed at Q25 with fastp and then assembled into clones with MiXCR by TCRdb, keeping productive beta chains. Rows with a matching CDR3 protein are joined into one entry that keeps the most common DNA and genes. These V and J calls originate from TCRdb's pipeline instead of the authors' own analysis. Within this sample are about 120,000 distinct CDR3 sequences, with around 13% of them counted one time only. 0.9% to 0.95% of the sample goes to the ten largest clones.

The germline V gene (reference sequence) gives CDR1 as LGHDT and CDR2 as YNNKEL. Including the terminal cysteine and phenylalanine, the CDR3 comprises 16 residues. The kept DNA is CDR3 alone, 48 bases in frame from the first base. The V and J ends are trimmed by 0 bases and 1 base, leaving 9 bases between them. The receptor comes from a man aged 18 to 29 with alopecia areata. Some clones in this sample may be carry-over from other donors' samples. Recombination connected TRBV3-1 to TRBJ2-2; the D gene assignment is ambiguous. The sequencing here drew on whole blood, taken in connection with sensitization to the hapten diphenylcyclopropenone (DPC). The bases read TGTGCCAGCAGCCAAGATCGAGTGGGGAACACCGGGGAGCTGTTTTTT. Translated, this is CASSQDRVGNTGELFF.